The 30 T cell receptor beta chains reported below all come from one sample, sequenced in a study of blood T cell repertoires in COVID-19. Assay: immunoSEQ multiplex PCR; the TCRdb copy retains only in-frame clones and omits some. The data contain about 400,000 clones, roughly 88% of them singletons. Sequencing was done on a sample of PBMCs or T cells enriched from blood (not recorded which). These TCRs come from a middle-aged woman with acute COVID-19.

This CDR3 reads CASSESPGGYEQYF. CDR3 in DNA: TGCGCCAGCAGTGAGTCTCCGGGGGGGTACGAGCAGTACTTC. The chain combines TRBV10-2 with TRBJ2-7, with 8 nucleotides matching TRBD2. The CDR3 is made up of 14 amino acids. The V and J ends lost 0 bases and 4 bases, in that order; junction bases with no gene match: 2. CDR1 is WSHSY and CDR2 is SAAADI in the germline V gene.

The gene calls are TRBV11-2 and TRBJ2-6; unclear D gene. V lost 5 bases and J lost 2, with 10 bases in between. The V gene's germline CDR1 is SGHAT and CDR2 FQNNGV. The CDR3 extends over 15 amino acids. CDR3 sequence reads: CASSRVGTGANVLTF. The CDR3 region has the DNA TGTGCCAGCAGCCGAGTGGGCACTGGGGCCAACGTCCTGACTTTC.

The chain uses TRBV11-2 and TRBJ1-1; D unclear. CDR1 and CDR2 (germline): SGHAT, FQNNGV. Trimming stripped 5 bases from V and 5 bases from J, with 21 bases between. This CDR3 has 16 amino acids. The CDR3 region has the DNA TGTGCCAGCAGCCCGAGCCCCATGACGGGTGGTACTGAAGCTTTCTTT. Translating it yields CASSPSPMTGGTEAFF. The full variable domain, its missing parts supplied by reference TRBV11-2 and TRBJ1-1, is EAGVAQSPRYKIIEKRQSVAFWCNPISGHATLYWYQQILGQGPKLLIQFQNNGVVDDSQLPKDRFSAERLKGVDSTLKIQPAKLEDSAVYLCASSPSPMTGGTEAFFGQGTRLTVV.

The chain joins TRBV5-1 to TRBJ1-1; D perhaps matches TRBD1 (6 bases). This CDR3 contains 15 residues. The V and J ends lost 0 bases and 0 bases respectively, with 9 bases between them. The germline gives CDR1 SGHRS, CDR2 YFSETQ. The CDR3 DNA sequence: TGCGCCAGCAGCTTGGACAGGGCCATGAACACTGAAGCTTTCTTT. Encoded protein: CASSLDRAMNTEAFF. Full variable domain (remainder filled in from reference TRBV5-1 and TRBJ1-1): KAGVTQTPRYLIKTRGQQVTLSCSPISGHRSVSWYQQTPGQGLQFLFEYFSETQRNKGNFPGRFSGRQFSNSRSEMNVSTLELGDSALYLCASSLDRAMNTEAFFGQGTRLTVV.

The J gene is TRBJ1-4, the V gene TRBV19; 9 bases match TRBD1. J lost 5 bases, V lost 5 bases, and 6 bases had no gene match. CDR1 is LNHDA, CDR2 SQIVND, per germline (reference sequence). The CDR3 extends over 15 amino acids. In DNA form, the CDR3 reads TGTGCCAGTAGTGTGGGACAGGGTCGGAATGAAAAACTGTTTTTT. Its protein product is CASSVGQGRNEKLFF.

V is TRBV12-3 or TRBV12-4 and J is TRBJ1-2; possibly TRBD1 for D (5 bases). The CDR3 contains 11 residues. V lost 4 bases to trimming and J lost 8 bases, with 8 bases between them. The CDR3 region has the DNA TGTGCCAGCAGTTATACAGGAGGCTACACCTTC. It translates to CASSYTGGYTF.

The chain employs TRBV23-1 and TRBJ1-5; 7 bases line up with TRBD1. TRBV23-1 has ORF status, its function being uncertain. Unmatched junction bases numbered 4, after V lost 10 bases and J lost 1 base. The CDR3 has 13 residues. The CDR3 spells CANQTGSNQPQHF. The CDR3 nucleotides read TGCGCCAATCAGACAGGGAGCAATCAGCCCCAGCATTTT.

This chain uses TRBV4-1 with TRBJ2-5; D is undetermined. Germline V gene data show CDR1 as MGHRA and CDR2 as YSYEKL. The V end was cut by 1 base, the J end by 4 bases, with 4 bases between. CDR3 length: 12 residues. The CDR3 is CASSQAGETQYF. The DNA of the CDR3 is TGCGCCAGCAGCCAAGCGGGAGAGACCCAGTACTTC.

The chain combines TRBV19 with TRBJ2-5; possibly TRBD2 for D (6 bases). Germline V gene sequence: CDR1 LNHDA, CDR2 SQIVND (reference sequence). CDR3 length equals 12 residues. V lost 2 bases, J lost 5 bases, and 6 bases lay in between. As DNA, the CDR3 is TGTGCCAGTAGTATAAGCGGGGAGACCCAGTACTTC. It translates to CASSISGETQYF. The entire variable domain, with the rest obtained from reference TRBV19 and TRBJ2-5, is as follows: DGGITQSPKYLFRKEGQNVTLSCEQNLNHDAMYWYRQDPGQGLRLIYYSQIVNDFQKGDIAEGYSVSREKKESFPLTVTSAQKNPTAFYLCASSISGETQYFGPGTRLLVL.

The CDR3 loop reads CAISDHRSGGVFTGELFF. CDR3 sequence (DNA): TGTGCCATCAGTGATCATCGGAGCGGGGGGGTATTCACCGGGGAGCTGTTTTTT. This rearrangement joins TRBV10-3 to TRBJ2-2, with 10 nucleotides matching TRBD2. J gave up 4 bases and V 3 bases, and 11 bases lay outside the gene matches. Germline loops: CDR1 ENHRY, CDR2 SYGVKD. This CDR3 has 18 residues.

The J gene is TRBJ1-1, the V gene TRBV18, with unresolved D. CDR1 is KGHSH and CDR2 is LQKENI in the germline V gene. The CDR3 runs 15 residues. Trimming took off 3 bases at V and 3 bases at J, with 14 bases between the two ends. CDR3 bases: TGTGCCAGCTCACCCTCTAGGGAGGCGCACACTGAAGCTTTCTTT. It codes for CASSPSREAHTEAFF. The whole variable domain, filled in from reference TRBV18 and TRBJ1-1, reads NAGVMQNPRHLVRRRGQEARLRCSPMKGHSHVYWYRQLPEEGLKFMVYLQKENIIDESGMPKERFSAEFPKEGPSILRIQQVVRGDSAAYFCASSPSREAHTEAFFGQGTRLTVV.

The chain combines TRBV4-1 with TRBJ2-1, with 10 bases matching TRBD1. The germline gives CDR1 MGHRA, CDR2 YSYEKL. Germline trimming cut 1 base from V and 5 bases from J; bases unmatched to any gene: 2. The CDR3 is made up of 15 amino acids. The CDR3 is CASSQGQGADNEQFF. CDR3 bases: TGCGCCAGCAGCCAAGGACAGGGGGCGGACAATGAGCAGTTCTTC.

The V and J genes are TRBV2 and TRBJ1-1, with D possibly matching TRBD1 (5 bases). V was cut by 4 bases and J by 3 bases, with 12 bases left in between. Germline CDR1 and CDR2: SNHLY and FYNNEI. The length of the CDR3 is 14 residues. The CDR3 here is CASSVEGRDTEAFF. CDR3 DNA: TGTGCCAGCAGTGTGGAGGGCAGGGACACTGAAGCTTTCTTT. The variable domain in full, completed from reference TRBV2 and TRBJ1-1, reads EPEVTQTPSHQVTQMGQEVILRCVPISNHLYFYWYRQILGQKVEFLVSFYNNEISEKSEIFDDQFSVERPDGSNFTLKIRSTKLEDSAMYFCASSVEGRDTEAFFGQGTRLTVV.

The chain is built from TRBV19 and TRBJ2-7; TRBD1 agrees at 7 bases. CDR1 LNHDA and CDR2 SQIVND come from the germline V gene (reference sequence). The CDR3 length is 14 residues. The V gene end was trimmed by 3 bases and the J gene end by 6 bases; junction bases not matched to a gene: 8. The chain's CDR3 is CASSIHRGTPEQYF. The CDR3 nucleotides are TGTGCCAGTAGTATCCACAGGGGAACCCCCGAGCAGTACTTC. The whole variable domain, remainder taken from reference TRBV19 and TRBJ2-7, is DGGITQSPKYLFRKEGQNVTLSCEQNLNHDAMYWYRQDPGQGLRLIYYSQIVNDFQKGDIAEGYSVSREKKESFPLTVTSAQKNPTAFYLCASSIHRGTPEQYFGPGTRLTVT.

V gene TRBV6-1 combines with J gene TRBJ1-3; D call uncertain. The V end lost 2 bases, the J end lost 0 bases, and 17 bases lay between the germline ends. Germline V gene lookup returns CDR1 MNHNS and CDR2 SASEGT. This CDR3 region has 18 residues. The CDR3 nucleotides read TGTGCCAGCAGTGAAAGTGGAGCATTCAAGAGCTCTGGAAACACCATATATTTT. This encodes CASSESGAFKSSGNTIYF.

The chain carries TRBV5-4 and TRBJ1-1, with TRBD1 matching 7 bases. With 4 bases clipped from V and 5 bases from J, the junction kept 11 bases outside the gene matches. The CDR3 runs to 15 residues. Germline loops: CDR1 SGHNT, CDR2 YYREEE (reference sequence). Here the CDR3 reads CASSPNRGVNTEAFF. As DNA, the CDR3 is TGTGCCAGCAGCCCCAACAGGGGTGTTAATACTGAAGCTTTCTTT.

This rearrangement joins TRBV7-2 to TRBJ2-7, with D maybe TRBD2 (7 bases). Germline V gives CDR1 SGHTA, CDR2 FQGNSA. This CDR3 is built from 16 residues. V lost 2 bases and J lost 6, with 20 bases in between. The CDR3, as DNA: TGTGCCAGCAGCTTACTAGGTGGGGCGGGGGCTTCCGAGCAGTACTTC. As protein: CASSLLGGAGASEQYF.

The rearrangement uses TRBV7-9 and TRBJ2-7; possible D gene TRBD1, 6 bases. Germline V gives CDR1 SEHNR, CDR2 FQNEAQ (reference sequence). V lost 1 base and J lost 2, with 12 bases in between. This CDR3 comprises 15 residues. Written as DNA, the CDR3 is TGTGCCAGCAGCTTAGGGGGGACACCCCCCTACGAGCAGTACTTC. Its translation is CASSLGGTPPYEQYF.

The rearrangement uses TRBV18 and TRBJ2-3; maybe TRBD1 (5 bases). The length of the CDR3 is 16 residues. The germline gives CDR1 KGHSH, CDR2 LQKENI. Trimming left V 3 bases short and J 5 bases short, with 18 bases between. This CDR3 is CASSPLPSGIRDTQYF. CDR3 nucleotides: TGTGCCAGCTCACCTTTACCATCAGGGATTAGAGATACGCAGTATTTT.

CDR3 residues: CSAIQGAGQPQHF. In DNA, the CDR3 is TGCAGCGCGATACAGGGGGCTGGTCAGCCCCAGCATTTT. The genes are TRBV29-1 and TRBJ1-5, with TRBD1 matching over 9 bases. V was pared by 7 bases and J by 6 bases, with 7 bases of the junction left unmatched. The germline V gene encodes CDR1 SQVTM and CDR2 ANQGSEA. This CDR3 is built from 13 residues.

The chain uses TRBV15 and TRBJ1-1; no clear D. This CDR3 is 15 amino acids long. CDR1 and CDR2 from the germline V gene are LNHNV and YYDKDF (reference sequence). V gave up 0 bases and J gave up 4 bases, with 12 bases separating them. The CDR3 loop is CATSRDRVGSTEAFF. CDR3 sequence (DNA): TGTGCCACCAGCAGAGATCGGGTGGGGAGCACTGAAGCTTTCTTT.

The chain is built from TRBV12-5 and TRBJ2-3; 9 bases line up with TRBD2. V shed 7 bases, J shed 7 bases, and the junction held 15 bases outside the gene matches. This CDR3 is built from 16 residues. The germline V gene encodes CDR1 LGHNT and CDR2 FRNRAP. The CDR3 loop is CASAPGRSGGTYTQYF. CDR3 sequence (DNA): TGTGCTAGTGCCCCGGGGCGGAGCGGGGGGACTTATACGCAGTATTTT.

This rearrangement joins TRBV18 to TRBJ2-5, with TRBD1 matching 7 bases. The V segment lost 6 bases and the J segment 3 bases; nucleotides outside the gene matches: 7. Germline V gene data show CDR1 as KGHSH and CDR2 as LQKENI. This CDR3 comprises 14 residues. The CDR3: CASSRQGGKETQYF. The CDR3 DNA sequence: TGTGCCAGCTCGCGACAGGGTGGCAAAGAGACCCAGTACTTC. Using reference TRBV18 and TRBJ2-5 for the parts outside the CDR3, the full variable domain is NAGVMQNPRHLVRRRGQEARLRCSPMKGHSHVYWYRQLPEEGLKFMVYLQKENIIDESGMPKERFSAEFPKEGPSILRIQQVVRGDSAAYFCASSRQGGKETQYFGPGTRLLVL.

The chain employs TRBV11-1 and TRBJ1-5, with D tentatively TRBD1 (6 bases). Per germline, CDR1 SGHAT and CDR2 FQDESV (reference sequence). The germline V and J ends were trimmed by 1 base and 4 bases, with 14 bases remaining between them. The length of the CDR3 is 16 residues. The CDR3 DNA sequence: TGTGCCAGCAGCTTAGGGGGGGGGCGGTGGAATCAGCCCCAGCATTTT. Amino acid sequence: CASSLGGGRWNQPQHF.

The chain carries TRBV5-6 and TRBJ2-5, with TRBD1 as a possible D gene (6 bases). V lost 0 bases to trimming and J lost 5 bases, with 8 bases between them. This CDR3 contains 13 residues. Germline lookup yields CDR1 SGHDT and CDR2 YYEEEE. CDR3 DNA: TGTGCCAGCAGCTTGGCTCAGGGGGAGACCCAGTACTTC. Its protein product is CASSLAQGETQYF. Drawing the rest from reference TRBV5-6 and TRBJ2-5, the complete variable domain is DAGVTQSPTHLIKTRGQQVTLRCSPKSGHDTVSWYQQALGQGPQFIFQYYEEEERQRGNFPDRFSGHQFPNYSSELNVNALLLGDSALYLCASSLAQGETQYFGPGTRLLVL.

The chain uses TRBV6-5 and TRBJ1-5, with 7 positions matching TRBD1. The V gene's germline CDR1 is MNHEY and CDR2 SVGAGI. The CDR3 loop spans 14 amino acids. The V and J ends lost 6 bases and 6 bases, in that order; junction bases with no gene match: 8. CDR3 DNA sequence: TGTGCCAGCAGCCGCGGACAGGTTGGTCAGCCCCAGCATTTT. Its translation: CASSRGQVGQPQHF.

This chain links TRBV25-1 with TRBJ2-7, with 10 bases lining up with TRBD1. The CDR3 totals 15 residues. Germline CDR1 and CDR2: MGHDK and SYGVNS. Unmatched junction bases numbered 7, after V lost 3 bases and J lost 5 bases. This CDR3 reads CASSDFAGTGDEQYF. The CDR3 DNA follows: TGTGCCAGCAGTGACTTTGCCGGGACAGGGGACGAGCAGTACTTC.

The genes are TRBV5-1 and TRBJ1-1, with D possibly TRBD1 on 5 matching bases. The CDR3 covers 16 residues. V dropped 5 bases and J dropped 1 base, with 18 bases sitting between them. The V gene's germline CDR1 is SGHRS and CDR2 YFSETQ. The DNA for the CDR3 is TGCGCCAGCAGTAGCTCAGGGTCGCCAAAGAACACTGAAGCTTTCTTT. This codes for CASSSSGSPKNTEAFF.

CDR3 region: CATSELQGADEKLFF. The CDR3 DNA reads as TGTGCCACCAGTGAACTACAGGGGGCAGATGAAAAACTGTTTTTT. This chain connects TRBV24-1 to TRBJ1-4; 9 nucleotides agree with TRBD1. Germline CDR1 and CDR2: KGHDR and SFDVKD. The ends lost 4 bases at V and 6 bases at J; junction bases unmatched: 5. The CDR3 runs to 15 residues.

CDR3 residues: CASSPHPQEDNSPLHF. The CDR3 DNA follows: TGTGCCAGCTCACCCCACCCTCAGGAGGATAATTCACCCCTCCACTTT. V is TRBV18 and J is TRBJ1-6; D remains ambiguous. Trimming stripped 3 bases from V and 5 bases from J, with 14 bases between. The length of the CDR3 is 16 residues. The germline V gene encodes CDR1 KGHSH and CDR2 LQKENI.